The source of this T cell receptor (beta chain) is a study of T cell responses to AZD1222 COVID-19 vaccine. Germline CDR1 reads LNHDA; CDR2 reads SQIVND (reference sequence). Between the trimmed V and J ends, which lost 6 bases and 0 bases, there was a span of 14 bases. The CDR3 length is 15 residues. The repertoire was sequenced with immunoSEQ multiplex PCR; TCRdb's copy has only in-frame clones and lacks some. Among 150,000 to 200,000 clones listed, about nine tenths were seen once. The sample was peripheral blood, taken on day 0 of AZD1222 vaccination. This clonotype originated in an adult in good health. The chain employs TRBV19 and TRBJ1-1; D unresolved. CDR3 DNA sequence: TGTGCCAGTAGCCTTCCGGGGAATATGAACACTGAAGCTTTCTTT. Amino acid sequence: CASSLPGNMNTEAFF.